This note documents a single T cell receptor beta chain sequence. The authors' processing: Reference gene primer amplification gave estimated nucleated cell counts. Sequencing was performed with immunoSEQ multiplex PCR; in TCRdb, only in-frame clones are kept and a portion is missing. V, J and clone size derive from that table, while D and trimming were established from the DNA sequence. The sample lists about 63,000 clones; roughly 78% were seen once. This sample is drawn from a study of blood T cell repertoires in COVID-19. Study in general: From the United States, Italy and Spain came samples of acute and convalescent COVID-19. Sources were T cells, B-cell-depleted T cells, or PBMCs; the material itself was cDNA or gDNA.

CDR3 length: 13 residues. V gave up 2 bases and J gave up 7 bases, with 8 bases separating them. Germline assignment: CDR1 MNHNS and CDR2 SASEGT. The sample was peripheral blood. This sequence joins TRBV6-1 and TRBJ2-2; D remains unclear. The clonotype comes from a human donor in a cohort sampled during active COVID-19. The CDR3 region is CASSEKEFGELFF. The CDR3 DNA sequence: TGTGCCAGCAGTGAAAAGGAGTTCGGGGAGCTGTTTTTT.